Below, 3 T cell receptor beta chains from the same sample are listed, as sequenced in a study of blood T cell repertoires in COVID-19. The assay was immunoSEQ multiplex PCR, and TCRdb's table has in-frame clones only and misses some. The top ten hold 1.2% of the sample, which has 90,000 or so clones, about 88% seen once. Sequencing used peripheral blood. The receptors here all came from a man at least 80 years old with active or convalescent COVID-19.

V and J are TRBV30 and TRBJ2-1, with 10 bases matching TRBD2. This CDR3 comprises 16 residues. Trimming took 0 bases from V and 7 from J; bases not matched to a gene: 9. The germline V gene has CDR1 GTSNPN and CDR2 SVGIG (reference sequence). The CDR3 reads CAWSVVMKREGNEQFF. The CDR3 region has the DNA TGTGCCTGGAGTGTTGTTATGAAGCGGGAGGGGAATGAGCAGTTCTTC.

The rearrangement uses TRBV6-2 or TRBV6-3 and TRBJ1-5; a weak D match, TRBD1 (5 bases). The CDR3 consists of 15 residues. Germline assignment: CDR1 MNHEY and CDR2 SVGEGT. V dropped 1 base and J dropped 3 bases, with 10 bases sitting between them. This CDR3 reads CASSYFRGYNQPQHF. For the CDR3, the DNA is TGTGCCAGCAGTTACTTCCGGGGGTACAATCAGCCCCAGCATTTT.

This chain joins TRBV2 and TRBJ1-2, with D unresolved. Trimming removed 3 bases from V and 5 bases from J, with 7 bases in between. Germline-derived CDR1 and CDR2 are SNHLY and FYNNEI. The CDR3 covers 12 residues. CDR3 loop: CASSDHRYGYTF. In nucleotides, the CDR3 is TGTGCCAGCAGTGACCACAGATATGGCTACACCTTC.